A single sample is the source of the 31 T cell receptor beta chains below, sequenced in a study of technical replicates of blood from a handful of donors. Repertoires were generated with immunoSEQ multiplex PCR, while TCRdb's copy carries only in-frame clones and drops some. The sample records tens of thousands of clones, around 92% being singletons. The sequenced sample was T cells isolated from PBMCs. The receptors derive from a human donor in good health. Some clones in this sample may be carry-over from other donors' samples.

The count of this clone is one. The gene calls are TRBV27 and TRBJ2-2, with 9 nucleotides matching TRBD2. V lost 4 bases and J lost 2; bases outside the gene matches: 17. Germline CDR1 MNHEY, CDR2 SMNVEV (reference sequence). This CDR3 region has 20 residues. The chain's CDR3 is CASSSWLVAGEGGNTGELFF. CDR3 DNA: TGTGCCAGCAGTTCATGGTTGGTAGCGGGAGAGGGTGGAAACACCGGGGAGCTGTTTTTT.

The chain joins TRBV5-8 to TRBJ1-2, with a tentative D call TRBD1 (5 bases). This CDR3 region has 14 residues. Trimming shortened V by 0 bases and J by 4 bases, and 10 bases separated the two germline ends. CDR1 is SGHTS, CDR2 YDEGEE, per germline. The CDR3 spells CASSLGVQGYGYTF. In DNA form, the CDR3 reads TGTGCCAGCAGCTTGGGGGTCCAGGGCTATGGCTACACCTTC.

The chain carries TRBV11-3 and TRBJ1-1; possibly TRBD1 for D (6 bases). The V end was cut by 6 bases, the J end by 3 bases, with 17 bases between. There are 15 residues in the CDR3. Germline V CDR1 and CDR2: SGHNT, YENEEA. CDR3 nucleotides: TGTGCCAGCAGAAATATACAGGGTTGGTACACTGAAGCTTTCTTT. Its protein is CASRNIQGWYTEAFF. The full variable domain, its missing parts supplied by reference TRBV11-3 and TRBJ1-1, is EAGVVQSPRYKIIEKKQPVAFWCNPISGHNTLYWYLQNLGQGPELLIRYENEEAVDDSQLPKDRFSAERLKGVDSTLKIQPAELGDSAVYLCASRNIQGWYTEAFFGQGTRLTVV.

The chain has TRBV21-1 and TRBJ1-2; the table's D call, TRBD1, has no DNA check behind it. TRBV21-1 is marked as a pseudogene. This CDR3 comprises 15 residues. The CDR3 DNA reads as TGTGCCAGCAGCATTATTGGACAGGGGTTTGATGGCTACACCTTC. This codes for CASSIIGQGFDGYTF.

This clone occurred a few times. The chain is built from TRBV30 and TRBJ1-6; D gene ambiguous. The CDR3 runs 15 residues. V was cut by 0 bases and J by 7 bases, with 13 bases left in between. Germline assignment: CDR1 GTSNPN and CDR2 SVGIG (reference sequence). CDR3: CAWSVFGGLNSPLHF. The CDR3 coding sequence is TGTGCCTGGAGTGTCTTTGGAGGCCTGAATTCACCCCTCCACTTT. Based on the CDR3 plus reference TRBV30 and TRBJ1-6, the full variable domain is SQTIHQWPATLVQPVGSPLSLECTVEGTSNPNLYWYRQAAGRGLQLLFYSVGIGQISSEVPQNLSASRPQDRQFILSSKKLLLSDSGFYLCAWSVFGGLNSPLHFGNGTRLTVT.

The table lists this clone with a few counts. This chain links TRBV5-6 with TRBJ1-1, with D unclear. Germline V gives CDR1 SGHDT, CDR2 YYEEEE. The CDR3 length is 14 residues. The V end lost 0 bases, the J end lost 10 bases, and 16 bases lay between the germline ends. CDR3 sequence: CASSLAAGLVGAFF. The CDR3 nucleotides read TGTGCCAGCAGCTTGGCCGCAGGACTGGTTGGAGCTTTCTTT.

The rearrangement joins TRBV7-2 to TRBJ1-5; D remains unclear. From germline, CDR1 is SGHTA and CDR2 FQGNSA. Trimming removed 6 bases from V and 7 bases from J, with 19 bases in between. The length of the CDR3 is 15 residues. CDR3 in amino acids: CASRLSRDGEQPQHF. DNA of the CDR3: TGTGCCAGCAGACTCAGCCGGGATGGAGAACAGCCCCAGCATTTT.

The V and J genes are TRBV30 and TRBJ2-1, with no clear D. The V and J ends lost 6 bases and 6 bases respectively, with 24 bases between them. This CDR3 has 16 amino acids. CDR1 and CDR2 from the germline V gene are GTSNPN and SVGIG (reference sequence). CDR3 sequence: CACKYARFGTGNEQFF. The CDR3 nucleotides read TGTGCCTGCAAATACGCGAGATTCGGTACGGGCAATGAGCAGTTCTTC.

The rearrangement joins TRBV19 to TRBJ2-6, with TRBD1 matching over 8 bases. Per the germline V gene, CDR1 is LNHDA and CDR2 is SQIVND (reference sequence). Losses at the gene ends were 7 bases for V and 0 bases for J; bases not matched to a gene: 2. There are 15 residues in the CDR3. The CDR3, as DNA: TGTGCCAGTACTACAGGGGGCTCTGGGGCCAACGTCCTGACTTTC. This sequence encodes CASTTGGSGANVLTF.

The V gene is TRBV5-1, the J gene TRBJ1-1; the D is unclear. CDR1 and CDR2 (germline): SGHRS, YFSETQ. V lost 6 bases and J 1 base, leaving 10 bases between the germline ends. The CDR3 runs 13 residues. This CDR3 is CASMREANTEAFF. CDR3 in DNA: TGCGCCAGCATGAGGGAGGCGAACACTGAAGCTTTCTTT.

In DNA form, the CDR3 reads TGTGCGACAGCGTGGGGACAGTCCTACAATGAGCAGTTCTTC. Translating it yields CATAWGQSYNEQFF. The rearrangement uses TRBV6-5 and TRBJ2-1, with 7 positions matching TRBD1. The germline gives CDR1 MNHEY, CDR2 SVGAGI. This CDR3 spans 14 amino acids.

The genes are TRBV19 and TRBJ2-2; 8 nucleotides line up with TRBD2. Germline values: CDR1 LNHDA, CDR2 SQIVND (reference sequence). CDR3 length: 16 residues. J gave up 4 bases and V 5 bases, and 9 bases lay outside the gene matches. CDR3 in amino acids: CASSFRGGIGTGELFF. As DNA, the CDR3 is TGTGCCAGTAGTTTTCGGGGGGGCATCGGCACCGGGGAGCTGTTTTTT.

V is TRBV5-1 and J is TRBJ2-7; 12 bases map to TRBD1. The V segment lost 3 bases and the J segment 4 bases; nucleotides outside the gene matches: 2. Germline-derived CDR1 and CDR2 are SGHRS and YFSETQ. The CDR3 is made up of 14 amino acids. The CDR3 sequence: CASSSGQGAYEQYF. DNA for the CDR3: TGCGCCAGCAGCTCGGGACAGGGGGCGTACGAGCAGTACTTC.

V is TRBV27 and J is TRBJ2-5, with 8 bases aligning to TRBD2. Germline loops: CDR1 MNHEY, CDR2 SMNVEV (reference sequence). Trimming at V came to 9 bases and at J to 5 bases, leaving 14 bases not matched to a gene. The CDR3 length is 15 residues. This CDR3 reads CASTGLEAGDETQYF. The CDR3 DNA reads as TGTGCCAGTACCGGGTTGGAAGCGGGAGACGAGACCCAGTACTTC.

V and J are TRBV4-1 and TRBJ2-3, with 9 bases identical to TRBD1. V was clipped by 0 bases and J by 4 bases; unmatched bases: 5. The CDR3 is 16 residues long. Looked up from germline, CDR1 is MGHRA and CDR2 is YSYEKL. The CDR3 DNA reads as TGCGCCAGCAGCCAAGAAGGGACAGGGTATGCAGATACGCAGTATTTT. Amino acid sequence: CASSQEGTGYADTQYF.

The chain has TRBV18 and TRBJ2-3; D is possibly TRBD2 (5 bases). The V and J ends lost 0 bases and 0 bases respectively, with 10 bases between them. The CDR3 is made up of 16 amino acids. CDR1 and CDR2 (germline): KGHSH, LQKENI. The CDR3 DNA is TGTGCCAGCTCACCACCAGGAGGCCGGAGCACAGATACGCAGTATTTT. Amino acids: CASSPPGGRSTDTQYF.

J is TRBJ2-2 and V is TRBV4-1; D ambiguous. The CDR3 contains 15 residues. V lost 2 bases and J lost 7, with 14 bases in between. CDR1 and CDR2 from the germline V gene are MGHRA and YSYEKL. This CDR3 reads CASSQHPVVDGELFF. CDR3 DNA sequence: TGCGCCAGCAGCCAACACCCCGTAGTTGACGGGGAGCTGTTTTTT.

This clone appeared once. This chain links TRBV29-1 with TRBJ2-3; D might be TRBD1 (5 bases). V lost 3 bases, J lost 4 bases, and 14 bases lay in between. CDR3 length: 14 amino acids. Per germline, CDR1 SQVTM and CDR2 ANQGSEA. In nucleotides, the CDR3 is TGCAGCGTTGAGAAGGGGTCGGATGCAGATACGCAGTATTTT. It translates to CSVEKGSDADTQYF.

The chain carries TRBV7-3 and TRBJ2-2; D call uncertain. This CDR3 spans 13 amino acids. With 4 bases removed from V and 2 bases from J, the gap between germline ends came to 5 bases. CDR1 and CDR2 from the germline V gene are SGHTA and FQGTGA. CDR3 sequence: CASSSSNTGELFF. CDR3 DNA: TGTGCCAGCAGCTCCTCCAACACCGGGGAGCTGTTTTTT.

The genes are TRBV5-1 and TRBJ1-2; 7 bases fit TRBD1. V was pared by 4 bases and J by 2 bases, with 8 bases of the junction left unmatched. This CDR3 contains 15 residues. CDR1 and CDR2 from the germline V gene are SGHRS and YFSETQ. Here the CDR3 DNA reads TGCGCCAGCAGCGGCGGGGACAGTTCAAACTATGGCTACACCTTC. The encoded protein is CASSGGDSSNYGYTF.

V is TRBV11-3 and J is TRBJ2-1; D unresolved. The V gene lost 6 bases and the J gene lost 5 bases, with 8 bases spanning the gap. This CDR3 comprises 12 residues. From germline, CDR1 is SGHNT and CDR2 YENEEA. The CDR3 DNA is TGTGCCAGCAGGTCGGGTGACAATGAGCAGTTCTTC. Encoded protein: CASRSGDNEQFF.

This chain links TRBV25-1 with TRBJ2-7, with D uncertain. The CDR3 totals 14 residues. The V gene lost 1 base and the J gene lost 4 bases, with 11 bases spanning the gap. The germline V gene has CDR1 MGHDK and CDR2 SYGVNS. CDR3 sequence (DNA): TGTGCCAGCAGTGAATCTACCGGAGCGTACGAGCAGTACTTC. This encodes CASSESTGAYEQYF.

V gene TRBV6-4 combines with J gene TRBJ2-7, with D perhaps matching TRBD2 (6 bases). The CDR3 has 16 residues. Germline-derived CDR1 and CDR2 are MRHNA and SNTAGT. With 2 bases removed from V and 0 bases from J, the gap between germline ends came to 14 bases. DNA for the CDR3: TGTGCCAGCAGTGACCCCCTTGCGGGATTCTCCTACGAGCAGTACTTC. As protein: CASSDPLAGFSYEQYF.

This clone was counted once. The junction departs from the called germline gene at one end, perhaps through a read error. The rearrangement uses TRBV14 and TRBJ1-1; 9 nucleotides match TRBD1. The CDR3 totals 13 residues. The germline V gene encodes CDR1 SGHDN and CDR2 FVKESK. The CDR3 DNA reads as TGTGCCAGCAGCCAACTAACAGGGGGCCAGTTTCTCTTT. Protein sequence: CASSQLTGGQFLF.

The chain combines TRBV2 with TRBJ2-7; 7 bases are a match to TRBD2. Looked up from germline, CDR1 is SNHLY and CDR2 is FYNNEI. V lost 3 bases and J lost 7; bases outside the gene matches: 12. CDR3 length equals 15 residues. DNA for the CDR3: TGTGCCAGCAGTGACGAGCGGGATCCTACACGTGAGCAGTACTTC. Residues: CASSDERDPTREQYF.

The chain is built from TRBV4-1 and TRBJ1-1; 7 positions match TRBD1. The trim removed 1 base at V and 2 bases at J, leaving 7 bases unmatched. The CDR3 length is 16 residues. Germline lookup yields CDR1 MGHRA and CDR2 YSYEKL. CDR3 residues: CASSQVGQRPNTEAFF. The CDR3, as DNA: TGCGCCAGCAGCCAAGTGGGACAGCGGCCAAACACTGAAGCTTTCTTT.

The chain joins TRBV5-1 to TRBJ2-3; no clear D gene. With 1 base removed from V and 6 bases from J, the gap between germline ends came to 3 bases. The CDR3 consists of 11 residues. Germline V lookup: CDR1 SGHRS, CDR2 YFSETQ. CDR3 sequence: CASSLQDTQYF. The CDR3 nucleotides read TGCGCCAGCAGCTTGCAGGATACGCAGTATTTT.

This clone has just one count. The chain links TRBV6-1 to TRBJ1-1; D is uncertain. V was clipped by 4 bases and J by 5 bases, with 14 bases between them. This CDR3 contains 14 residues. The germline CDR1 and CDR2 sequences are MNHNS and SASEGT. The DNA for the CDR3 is TGTGCCAGCAGTGCAATGGAGGGCAGAACTGAAGCTTTCTTT. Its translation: CASSAMEGRTEAFF.

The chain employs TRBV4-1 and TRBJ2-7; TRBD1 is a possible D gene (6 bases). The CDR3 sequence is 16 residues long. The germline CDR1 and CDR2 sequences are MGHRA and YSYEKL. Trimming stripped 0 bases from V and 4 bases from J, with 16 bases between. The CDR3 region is CASSQERAGARYEQYF. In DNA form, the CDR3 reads TGCGCCAGCAGCCAAGAGAGAGCAGGGGCGCGGTACGAGCAGTACTTC.

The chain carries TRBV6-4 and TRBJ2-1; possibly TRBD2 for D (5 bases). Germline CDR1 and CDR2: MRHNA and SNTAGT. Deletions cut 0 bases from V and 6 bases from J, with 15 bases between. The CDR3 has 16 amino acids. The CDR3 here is CASSDSIVSGVNEQFF. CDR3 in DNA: TGTGCCAGCAGTGACTCGATCGTCTCCGGGGTCAATGAGCAGTTCTTC.

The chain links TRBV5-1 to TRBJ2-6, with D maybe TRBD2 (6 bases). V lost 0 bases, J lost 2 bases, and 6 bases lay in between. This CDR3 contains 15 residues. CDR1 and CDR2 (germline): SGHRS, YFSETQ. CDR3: CASSLAGAGANVLTF. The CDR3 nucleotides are TGCGCCAGCAGCTTGGCGGGGGCTGGGGCCAACGTCCTGACTTTC.